This T cell receptor (beta chain) was captured by sequencing in a study of shared T cell receptors in the human thymus. Some clones are missing from TCRdb's copy, which holds only in-frame ones; the method was immunoSEQ multiplex PCR. The sample comprises more than 300,000 clones, approximately 95% of which are singletons, and roughly 0.02% rests with the top ten. This CDR3 has 15 amino acids. Trimming took off 3 bases at V and 9 bases at J, with 18 bases between the two ends. From germline, CDR1 is LNHNV and CDR2 YYDKDF (reference sequence). V usage is TRBV15 and J usage is TRBJ2-1, with D possibly TRBD2 on 5 matching bases. Material for sequencing was thymocytes. This receptor was taken from a human donor. CDR3 protein: CATSSRAPVEGEQFF. CDR3 in DNA: TGTGCCACCAGCAGCCGCGCACCGGTTGAGGGTGAGCAGTTCTTC.